These T cell receptor beta chains were read from a single sample in a study of blood T cell repertoires in COVID-19. The data were produced by immunoSEQ multiplex PCR, yet TCRdb's version contains in-frame clones alone and is incomplete. The data hold 250,000 to 350,000 clones, with about nine tenths observed a single time. The sample taken for sequencing was peripheral blood. The receptors here all came from a middle-aged woman who had recovered from COVID-19. Each CDR3 is given with its conserved first and last residue. Each record gives: J gene, V gene, CDR3 protein.

>TRBJ2-3|TRBV24-1
CATLLRSRLAGERVGTDTQYF
>TRBJ2-7|TRBV19
CASSMGPETGGGEQYF
>TRBJ1-6|TRBV30
CAWSVQISYNSPLHF
>TRBJ2-1|TRBV3-1/TRBV3-2
CASSEDEGGYNEQFF
>TRBJ2-1|TRBV18
CASSLTSVNEQFF
>TRBJ1-5|TRBV12-5
CASGLHTGFNQPQHF
>TRBJ2-2|TRBV7-2
CASSFGGSSANTGELFF
>TRBJ2-3|TRBV25-1
CASRGGGEITDTQYF
>TRBJ2-7|TRBV13
CASSLGAETYEQYF
>TRBJ1-2|TRBV5-1
CASSPDGQNGYTF
>TRBJ1-2|TRBV28
CASSSQGNGYTF
>TRBJ2-7|TRBV5-5
CASSLGAAGPLHTEYF
>TRBJ1-2|TRBV6-1
CASSEAGQGRGYTF
>TRBJ2-1|TRBV4-1
CASSQGASGRARENEQFF
>TRBJ2-5|TRBV5-5
CASSSRVTQETQYF
>TRBJ2-1|TRBV2
CASRKGGGSSYNEQFF
>TRBJ2-7|TRBV2
CASSEWSGDLSYEQYF
>TRBJ1-3|TRBV6-5
CASTGGGWVDTIYF
>TRBJ1-5|TRBV9
CASSGNREGQPQHF
>TRBJ2-3|TRBV24-1
CATSPAGLRTTDTQYF
>TRBJ2-5|TRBV5-1
CASSSPGTETQYF
>TRBJ2-7|TRBV10-3
CAISVLGESYEQYF
>TRBJ1-1|TRBV19
CASNAAGGEAFF
>TRBJ2-2|TRBV29-1
CSGGASNGELFF